This is a list of T cell receptor beta chains from one sample in a study of blood T cell repertoires in COVID-19. Assay: immunoSEQ multiplex PCR; the TCRdb copy retains only in-frame clones and omits some. The sample has fewer than 250,000 clones, almost 85% seen once. The sample was peripheral blood. These receptors originate from a woman between 45 and 65 years old with active or convalescent COVID-19. CDR3s include the opening cysteine and the closing phenylalanine or tryptophan. A D gene is named only where the DNA matches it firmly. A row's size may be missing; if present it is once, few, many or a size class.

j_gene: TRBJ2-3; v_gene: TRBV28; abundance: once; d_gene: .; CDR3nt: TGTGCCAGCAGTTTTTCTAGGAGAGCGGATACGCAGTATTTT; CDR3aa: CASSFSRRADTQYF
j_gene: TRBJ2-7; v_gene: TRBV10-2; abundance: .; d_gene: .; CDR3nt: TGCGCCAGCAGTATACAGGGACCCTACGAGCAGTACTTC; CDR3aa: CASSIQGPYEQYF
j_gene: TRBJ2-1; v_gene: TRBV7-8; abundance: .; d_gene: .; CDR3nt: TGTGCCAGCAGCCCGGTGAGCTCCTACAATGAGCAGTTCTTC; CDR3aa: CASSPVSSYNEQFF
j_gene: TRBJ2-1; v_gene: TRBV9; abundance: .; d_gene: TRBD2; CDR3nt: TGTGCCAGCAGCGTAGGAGCGAGCGGGGGGGCTTCTGAGCAGTTCTTC; CDR3aa: CASSVGASGGASEQFF
j_gene: TRBJ1-2; v_gene: TRBV7-8; abundance: .; d_gene: .; CDR3nt: TGTGCCAGCAGCTTGAACCGGGACATCACTAACTATGGCTACACCTTC; CDR3aa: CASSLNRDITNYGYTF
j_gene: TRBJ1-2; v_gene: TRBV6-4; abundance: .; d_gene: .; CDR3nt: TGTGCCAGCAGTGTTTCGATAGCGGGCGGCTACACCTTC; CDR3aa: CASSVSIAGGYTF
j_gene: TRBJ2-3; v_gene: TRBV27; abundance: .; d_gene: TRBD1; CDR3nt: TGTGCCAGCAGTACCCGGACAGGATCTAGCACAGATACGCAGTATTTT; CDR3aa: CASSTRTGSSTDTQYF
j_gene: TRBJ2-5; v_gene: TRBV2; abundance: .; d_gene: TRBD2; CDR3nt: TGTGCCAGCAGTGTCTTAGCGGGAGGGCCTAAGACCCAGTACTTC; CDR3aa: CASSVLAGGPKTQYF
j_gene: TRBJ2-3; v_gene: TRBV11-2; abundance: .; d_gene: .; CDR3nt: TGTGCCAGCAGCCGGGGGTTCGACAGGGGCACAGATACGCAGTATTTT; CDR3aa: CASSRGFDRGTDTQYF
j_gene: TRBJ1-1; v_gene: TRBV6-1; abundance: .; d_gene: .; CDR3nt: TGTGCCAGCAGTGAAGCGCTATATGCAGGGAGGACTGAAGCTTTCTTT; CDR3aa: CASSEALYAGRTEAFF
j_gene: TRBJ1-6; v_gene: TRBV5-1; abundance: .; d_gene: .; CDR3nt: TGCGCCAGCAGCTTGGCGGCAGGGGCACGTTCACCCCTCCACTTT; CDR3aa: CASSLAAGARSPLHF
j_gene: TRBJ2-7; v_gene: TRBV28; abundance: .; d_gene: .; CDR3nt: TGTGCCAGCAGTTCCGTAGCCAGGGTTAGCTCCTACGAGCAGTACTTC; CDR3aa: CASSSVARVSSYEQYF
j_gene: TRBJ1-5; v_gene: TRBV15; abundance: .; d_gene: .; CDR3nt: TGTGCCACCAGCACCTCTTTAGGCCGCGGGGGCAATCAGCCCCAGCATTTT; CDR3aa: CATSTSLGRGGNQPQHF
j_gene: TRBJ1-2; v_gene: TRBV6-1; abundance: .; d_gene: .; CDR3nt: TGTGCCAGCAGTGAGGGACTGCTCTATGGCTACACCTTC; CDR3aa: CASSEGLLYGYTF